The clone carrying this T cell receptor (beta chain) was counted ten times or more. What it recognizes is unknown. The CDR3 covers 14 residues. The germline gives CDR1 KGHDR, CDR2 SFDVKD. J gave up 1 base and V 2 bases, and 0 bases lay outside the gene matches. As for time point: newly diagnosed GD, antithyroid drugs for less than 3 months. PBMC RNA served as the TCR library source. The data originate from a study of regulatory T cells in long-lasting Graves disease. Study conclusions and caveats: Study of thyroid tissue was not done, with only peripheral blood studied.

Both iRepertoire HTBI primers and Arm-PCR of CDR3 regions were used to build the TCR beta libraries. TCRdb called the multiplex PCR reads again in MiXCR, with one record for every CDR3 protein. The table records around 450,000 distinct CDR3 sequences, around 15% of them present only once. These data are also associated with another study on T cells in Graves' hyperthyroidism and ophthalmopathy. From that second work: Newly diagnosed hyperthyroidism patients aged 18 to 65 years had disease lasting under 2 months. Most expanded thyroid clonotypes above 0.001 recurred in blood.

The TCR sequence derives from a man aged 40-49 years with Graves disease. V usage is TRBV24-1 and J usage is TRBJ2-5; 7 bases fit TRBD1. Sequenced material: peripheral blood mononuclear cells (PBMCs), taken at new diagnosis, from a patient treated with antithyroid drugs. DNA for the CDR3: TGTGCCACCAGTGATTGGGACAGCCAAGAGACCCAGTACTTC. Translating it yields CATSDWDSQETQYF.